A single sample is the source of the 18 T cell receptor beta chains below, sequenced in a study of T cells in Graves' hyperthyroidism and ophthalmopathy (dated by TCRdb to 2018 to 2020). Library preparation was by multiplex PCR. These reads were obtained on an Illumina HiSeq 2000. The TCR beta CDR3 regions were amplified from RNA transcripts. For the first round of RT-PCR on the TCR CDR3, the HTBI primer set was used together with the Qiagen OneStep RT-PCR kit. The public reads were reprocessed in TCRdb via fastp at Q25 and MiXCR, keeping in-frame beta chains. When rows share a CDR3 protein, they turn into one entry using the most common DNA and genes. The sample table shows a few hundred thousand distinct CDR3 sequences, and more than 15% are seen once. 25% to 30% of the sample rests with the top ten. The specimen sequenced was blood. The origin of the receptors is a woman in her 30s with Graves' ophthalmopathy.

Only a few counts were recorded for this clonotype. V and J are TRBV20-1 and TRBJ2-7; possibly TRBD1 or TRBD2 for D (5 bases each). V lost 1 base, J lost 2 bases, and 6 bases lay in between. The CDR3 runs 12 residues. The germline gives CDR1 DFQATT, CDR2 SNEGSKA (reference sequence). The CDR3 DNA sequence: TGCAGTGCTAGAGCGGGGCCCTACGAGCAGTACTTC. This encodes CSARAGPYEQYF.

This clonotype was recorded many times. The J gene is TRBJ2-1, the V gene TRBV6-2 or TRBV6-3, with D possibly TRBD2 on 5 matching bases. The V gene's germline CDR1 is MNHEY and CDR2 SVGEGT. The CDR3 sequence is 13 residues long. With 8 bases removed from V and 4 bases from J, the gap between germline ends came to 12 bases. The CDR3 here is CASASAVYNEQFF. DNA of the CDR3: TGTGCCAGCGCCTCAGCGGTATACAATGAGCAGTTCTTC.

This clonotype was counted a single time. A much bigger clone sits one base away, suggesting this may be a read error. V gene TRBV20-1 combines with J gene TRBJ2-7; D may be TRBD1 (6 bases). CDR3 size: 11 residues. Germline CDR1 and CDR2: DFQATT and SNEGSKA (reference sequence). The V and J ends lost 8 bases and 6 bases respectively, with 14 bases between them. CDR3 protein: CSTPGHREQYF. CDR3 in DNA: TGCAGTACCCCGGGACACCGCGAGCAGTACTTC.

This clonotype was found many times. The CDR3 spells CASSLVTGGRRRRETQYF. The DNA for the CDR3 is TGTGCCAGCAGCTTAGTAACCGGCGGGAGGCGTCGGCGAGAGACCCAGTACTTC. The J gene is TRBJ2-5, the V gene TRBV7-9; 8 nucleotides agree with TRBD2. Germline assignment: CDR1 SEHNR and CDR2 FQNEAQ (reference sequence). The V segment lost 1 base and the J segment 4 bases; nucleotides outside the gene matches: 14. This CDR3 region has 18 residues.

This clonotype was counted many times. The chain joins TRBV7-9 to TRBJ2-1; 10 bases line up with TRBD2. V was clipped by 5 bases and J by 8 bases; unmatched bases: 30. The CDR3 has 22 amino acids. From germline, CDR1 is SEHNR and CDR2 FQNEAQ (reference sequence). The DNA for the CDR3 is TGTGCCAGCAGCCACCAACGTCCCATTAGGAGAAGCGGGAGGGCCATCTCCGATGAGCAGTTCTTC. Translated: CASSHQRPIRRSGRAISDEQFF.

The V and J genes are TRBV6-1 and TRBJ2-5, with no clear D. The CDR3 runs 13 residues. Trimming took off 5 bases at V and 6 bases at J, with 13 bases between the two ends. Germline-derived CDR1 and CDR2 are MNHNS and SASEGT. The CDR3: CASSSPSRQTQYF. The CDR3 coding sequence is TGTGCCAGCAGTTCTCCTTCCCGACAGACCCAGTACTTC.

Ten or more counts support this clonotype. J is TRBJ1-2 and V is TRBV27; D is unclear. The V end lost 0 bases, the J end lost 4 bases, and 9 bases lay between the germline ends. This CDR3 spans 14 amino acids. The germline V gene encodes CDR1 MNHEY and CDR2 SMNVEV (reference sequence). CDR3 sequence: CASSLSRRPYGYTF. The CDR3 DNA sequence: TGTGCCAGCAGTTTATCAAGGAGACCCTATGGCTACACCTTC.

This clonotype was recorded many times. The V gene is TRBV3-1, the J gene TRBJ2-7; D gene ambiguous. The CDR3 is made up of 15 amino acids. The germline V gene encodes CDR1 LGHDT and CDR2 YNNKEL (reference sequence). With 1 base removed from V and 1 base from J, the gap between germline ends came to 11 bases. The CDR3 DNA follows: TGTGCCAGCAGCCAAGCCGGCCGGAGTTCCTACGAGCAGTACTTC. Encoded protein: CASSQAGRSSYEQYF.

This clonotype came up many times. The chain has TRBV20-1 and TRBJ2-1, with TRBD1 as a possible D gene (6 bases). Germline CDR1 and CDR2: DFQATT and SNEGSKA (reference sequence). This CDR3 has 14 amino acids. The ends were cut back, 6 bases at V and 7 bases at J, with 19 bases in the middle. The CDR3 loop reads CSAKARGRENEQFF. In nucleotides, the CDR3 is TGCAGTGCAAAGGCCAGGGGCCGGGAAAATGAGCAGTTCTTC.

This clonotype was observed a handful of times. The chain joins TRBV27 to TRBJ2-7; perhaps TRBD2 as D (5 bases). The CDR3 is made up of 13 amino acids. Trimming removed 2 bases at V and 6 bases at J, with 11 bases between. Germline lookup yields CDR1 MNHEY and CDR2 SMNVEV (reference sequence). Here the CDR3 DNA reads TGTGCCAGCAGTTTAATGAGGGATGGCGAGCAGTACTTC. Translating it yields CASSLMRDGEQYF.

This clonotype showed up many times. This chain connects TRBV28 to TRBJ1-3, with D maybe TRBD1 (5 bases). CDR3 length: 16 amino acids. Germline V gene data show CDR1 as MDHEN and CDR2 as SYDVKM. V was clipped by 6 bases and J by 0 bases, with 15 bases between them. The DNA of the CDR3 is TGTGCCAGCAGCCTTTACGACAGATCCTCTGGAAACACCATATATTTT. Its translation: CASSLYDRSSGNTIYF.

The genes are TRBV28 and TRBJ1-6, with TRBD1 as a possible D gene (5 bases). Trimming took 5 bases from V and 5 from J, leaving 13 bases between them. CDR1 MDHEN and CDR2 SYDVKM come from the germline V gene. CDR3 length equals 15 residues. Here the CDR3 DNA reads TGTGCCAGCAGTCCGTTCGGACAAGATAATTCACCCCTCCACTTT. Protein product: CASSPFGQDNSPLHF.

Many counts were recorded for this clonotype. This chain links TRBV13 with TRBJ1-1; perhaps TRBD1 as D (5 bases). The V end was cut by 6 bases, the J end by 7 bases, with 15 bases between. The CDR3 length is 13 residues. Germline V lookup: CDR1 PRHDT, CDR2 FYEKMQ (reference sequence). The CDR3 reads CASRRRGGREAFF. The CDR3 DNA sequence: TGTGCCAGCAGGAGGAGGGGAGGCCGTGAAGCTTTCTTT.

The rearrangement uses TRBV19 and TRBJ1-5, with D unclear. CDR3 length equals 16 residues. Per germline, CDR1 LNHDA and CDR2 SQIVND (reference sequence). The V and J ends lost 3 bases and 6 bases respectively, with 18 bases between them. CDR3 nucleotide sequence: TGTGCCAGTAGTATTTTTGTCGGTGGGGATCGTCAGCCCCAGCATTTT. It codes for CASSIFVGGDRQPQHF.

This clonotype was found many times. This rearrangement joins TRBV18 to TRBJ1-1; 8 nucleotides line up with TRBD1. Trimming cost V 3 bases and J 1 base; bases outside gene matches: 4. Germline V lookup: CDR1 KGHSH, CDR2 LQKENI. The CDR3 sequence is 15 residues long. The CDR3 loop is CASSPQGARNTEAFF. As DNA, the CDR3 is TGTGCCAGCTCACCTCAGGGGGCGAGGAACACTGAAGCTTTCTTT.

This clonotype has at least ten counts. The CDR3 nucleotides read TGTGCCACCAGCAGAGGGACTAGCGACACAGATACGCAGTATTTT. This gives the protein CATSRGTSDTDTQYF. V gene TRBV15 combines with J gene TRBJ2-3; 9 nucleotides line up with TRBD2. Looked up from germline, CDR1 is LNHNV and CDR2 is YYDKDF (reference sequence). The ends lost 1 base at V and 2 bases at J; junction bases unmatched: 1. The CDR3 sequence is 15 residues long.

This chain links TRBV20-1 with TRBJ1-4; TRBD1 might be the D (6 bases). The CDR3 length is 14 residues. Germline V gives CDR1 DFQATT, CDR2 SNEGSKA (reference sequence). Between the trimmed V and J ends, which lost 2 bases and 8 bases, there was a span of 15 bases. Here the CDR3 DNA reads TGCAGTGCTAGACCTAGGGGGGGAATAGAAAAACTGTTTTTT. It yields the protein CSARPRGGIEKLFF.

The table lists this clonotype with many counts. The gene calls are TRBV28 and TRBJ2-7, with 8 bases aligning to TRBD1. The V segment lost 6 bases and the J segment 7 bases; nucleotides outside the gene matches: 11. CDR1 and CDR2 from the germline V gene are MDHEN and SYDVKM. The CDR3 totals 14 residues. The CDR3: CASRSGTGGGEQYF. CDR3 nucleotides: TGTGCCAGCAGATCCGGGACAGGTGGGGGGGAGCAGTACTTC.